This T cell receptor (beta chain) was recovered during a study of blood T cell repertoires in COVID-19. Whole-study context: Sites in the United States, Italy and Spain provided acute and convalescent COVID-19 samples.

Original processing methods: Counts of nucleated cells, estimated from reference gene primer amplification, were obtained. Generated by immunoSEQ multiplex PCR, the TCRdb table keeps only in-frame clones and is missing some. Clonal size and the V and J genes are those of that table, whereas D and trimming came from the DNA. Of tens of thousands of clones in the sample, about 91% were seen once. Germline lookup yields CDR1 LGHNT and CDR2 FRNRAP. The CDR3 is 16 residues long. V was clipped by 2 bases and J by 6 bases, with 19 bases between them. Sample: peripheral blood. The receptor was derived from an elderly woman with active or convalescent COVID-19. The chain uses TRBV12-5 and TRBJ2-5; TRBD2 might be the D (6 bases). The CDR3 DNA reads TGTGCTAGTGGTTTGCGGGGGTCCGGGAGCATGCAGACCCAGTACTTC. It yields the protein CASGLRGSGSMQTQYF. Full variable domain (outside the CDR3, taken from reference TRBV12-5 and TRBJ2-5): DARVTQTPRHKVTEMGQEVTMRCQPILGHNTVFWYRQTMMQGLELLAYFRNRAPLDDSGMPKDRFSAEMPDATLATLKIQPSEPRDSAVYFCASGLRGSGSMQTQYFGPGTRLLVL.